This entry lists 17 T cell receptor beta chains sequenced from one sample in a study of T cell repertoires in cytomegalovirus infection (dated by TCRdb to the late 2010s). The data were produced on an Illumina HiSeq 1500. TCRdb reran the public reads through fastp at Q25 and MiXCR, keeping productive beta chains. Each entry is one CDR3 protein sequence, shown with its most common DNA and genes. Counted in this sample were a few hundred thousand distinct CDR3 sequences; more than 25% of them appeared once. The biggest ten clones account for around 14% of the sample. The sample comprised PBMCs. The source is a human donor in good health (CMV status not recorded). Some clones in this sample may be carry-over from other donors' samples.

V is TRBV7-2 and J is TRBJ1-1, with 7 bases aligning to TRBD1. CDR3 length: 15 residues. Germline values: CDR1 SGHTA, CDR2 FQGNSA. The ends lost 4 bases at V and 4 bases at J; junction bases unmatched: 9. CDR3 residues: CASSSRTGMGTEAFF. The CDR3 coding sequence is TGTGCCAGCAGCTCCCGGACAGGAATGGGCACTGAAGCTTTCTTT. Full variable domain (outside the CDR3, taken from reference TRBV7-2 and TRBJ1-1): GAGVSQSPSNKVTEKGKDVELRCDPISGHTALYWYRQSLGQGLEFLIYFQGNSAPDKSGLPSDRFSAERTGGSVSTLTIQRTQQEDSAVYLCASSSRTGMGTEAFFGQGTRLTVV.

The V gene is TRBV19, the J gene TRBJ2-5; a weak D match, TRBD2 (5 bases). In germline, CDR1 is LNHDA, CDR2 SQIVND (reference sequence). This CDR3 has 15 amino acids. V shed 4 bases and J shed 1 base, with 13 bases lying between them. Here the CDR3 DNA reads TGTGCCAGTAGTAAGGGCAGGACTTTCCAAGAGACCCAGTACTTC. This encodes CASSKGRTFQETQYF.

The DNA for the CDR3 is TGTGCCAGCAGCTCGACTAGAGATGAGACCCAGTACTTC. This gives the protein CASSSTRDETQYF. This chain links TRBV7-9 with TRBJ2-5, with D tentatively TRBD2 (6 bases). With 4 bases removed from V and 5 bases from J, the gap between germline ends came to 11 bases. The CDR3 runs to 13 residues. In germline, CDR1 is SEHNR, CDR2 FQNEAQ (reference sequence). Complete variable domain (other parts from reference TRBV7-9 and TRBJ2-5): DTGVSQNPRHKITKRGQNVTFRCDPISEHNRLYWYRQTLGQGPEFLTYFQNEAQLEKSRLLSDRFSAERPKGSFSTLEIQRTEQGDSAMYLCASSSTRDETQYFGPGTRLLVL.

A few counts support this clonotype. The rearrangement uses TRBV28 and TRBJ2-6; D is uncertain. The CDR3 runs to 17 residues. Trimming pared 5 bases from V and 0 bases from J, leaving 14 bases between. Germline V gene sequence: CDR1 MDHEN, CDR2 SYDVKM. The CDR3 protein is CASSRLPDYSGANVLTF. In DNA, the CDR3 is TGTGCCAGCAGTAGGCTTCCCGATTACTCTGGGGCCAACGTCCTGACTTTC.

The chain carries TRBV20-1 and TRBJ1-1, with unresolved D. The CDR3 is 13 amino acids. Trimming pared 3 bases from V and 1 base from J, leaving 9 bases between. Germline-derived CDR1 and CDR2 are DFQATT and SNEGSKA (reference sequence). CDR3 sequence: CSASNEANTEAFF. CDR3 nucleotide sequence: TGCAGTGCTAGCAATGAGGCGAACACTGAAGCTTTCTTT.

CDR3 coding DNA: TGTGCCAGCAGACCAGCGGAGGAGGGGACAGATACGCAGTATTTT. It encodes CASRPAEEGTDTQYF. The V and J genes are TRBV6-1 and TRBJ2-3; TRBD2 might be the D (6 bases). The CDR3 loop spans 15 amino acids. Germline lookup yields CDR1 MNHNS and CDR2 SASEGT. V was trimmed by 6 bases and J by 3 bases, leaving 16 bases between them.

The chain has TRBV6-6 and TRBJ2-4; 8 bases fit TRBD2. The CDR3 spans 15 residues. Germline-derived CDR1 and CDR2 are MNHNY and SVGAGI (reference sequence). V lost 3 bases, J lost 1 base, and 2 bases stayed unmatched. CDR3 sequence: CASSYSGKAKNIQYF. CDR3 sequence (DNA): TGTGCCAGCAGTTATAGCGGGAAGGCCAAAAACATTCAGTACTTC.

V usage is TRBV6-5 and J usage is TRBJ2-5; 13 bases line up with TRBD2. The ends lost 0 bases at V and 4 bases at J; junction bases unmatched: 14. Germline values: CDR1 MNHEY, CDR2 SVGAGI. The CDR3 extends over 20 amino acids. The CDR3 bases are TGTGCCAGCAGTTACTCGGGGACTAGCGGGGTCTCCGAGGCCGGAGAGACCCAGTACTTC. This codes for CASSYSGTSGVSEAGETQYF.

This chain links TRBV29-1 with TRBJ1-5; perhaps TRBD1 as D (6 bases). This CDR3 is 13 amino acids long. Germline lookup yields CDR1 SQVTM and CDR2 ANQGSEA. V was trimmed by 6 bases and J by 0 bases, leaving 9 bases between them. CDR3 nucleotide sequence: TGCAGCGTCAGAGGGGGTAGCAATCAGCCCCAGCATTTT. It translates to CSVRGGSNQPQHF.

This clonotype was seen at least ten times. The chain's CDR3 is CASSLGVAGVNTEAFF. As DNA, the CDR3 is TGTGCCAGCAGCTTAGGAGTGGCAGGGGTGAACACTGAAGCTTTCTTT. The chain couples TRBV7-6 to TRBJ1-1, with TRBD1 as a possible D gene (6 bases). Deletions cut 1 base from V and 0 bases from J, with 12 bases between. The CDR3 length is 16 residues. The germline V gene encodes CDR1 SGHVS and CDR2 FNYEAQ.

Ten or more counts support this clonotype. The rearrangement links TRBV7-2 to TRBJ2-3; possible D gene TRBD2, 5 bases. Germline V CDR1 and CDR2: SGHTA, FQGNSA. The CDR3 spans 16 residues. V was cut by 3 bases and J by 1 base, with 14 bases left in between. The CDR3 protein is CASSFRTPLGTDTQYF. In nucleotides, the CDR3 is TGTGCCAGCAGCTTTCGGACTCCCCTTGGCACAGATACGCAGTATTTT.

The CDR3 DNA reads as TGTGCTAGTGGTCCCGGACAGGGCCGGTCGTTCTTC. It translates to CASGPGQGRSFF. This sequence joins TRBV12-5 and TRBJ2-1; the match to TRBD1 covers 8 bases. This CDR3 contains 12 residues. V trimming: 5 bases; J trimming: 15 bases; junction bases outside the gene matches: 9. Germline V gives CDR1 LGHNT, CDR2 FRNRAP.

The gene calls are TRBV2 and TRBJ2-6; 7 bases align to TRBD2. V was clipped by 9 bases and J by 0 bases; unmatched bases: 8. This CDR3 spans 16 amino acids. The germline V gene encodes CDR1 SNHLY and CDR2 FYNNEI. The CDR3 coding sequence is TGTGCCAGGGCCAGCGGGACGAGCTCTGGGGCCAACGTCCTGACTTTC. It specifies CARASGTSSGANVLTF.

The chain carries TRBV5-5 and TRBJ2-7; D may be TRBD1 or TRBD2 (7 bases each). The CDR3 length is 14 residues. V was cut by 4 bases and J by 3 bases, with 14 bases left in between. From germline, CDR1 is SGHKS and CDR2 YYEKEE (reference sequence). As DNA, the CDR3 is TGTGCCAGCAGCATTCAGGGGGGGGACTACGAGCAGTACTTC. Translation gives CASSIQGGDYEQYF.

This chain links TRBV7-2 with TRBJ1-2; D may be TRBD1 (5 bases). Germline V gives CDR1 SGHTA, CDR2 FQGNSA. CDR3 length: 17 residues. Trimming removed 1 base at V and 8 bases at J, with 23 bases between. CDR3 coding DNA: TGTGCCAGCAGCTTAGGAGGGGCAGCCGCCTGGGCGAGGGGCTACACCTTC. This translates into CASSLGGAAAWARGYTF.

The chain is built from TRBV27 and TRBJ2-3; TRBD1 agrees at 11 bases. The CDR3 contains 19 residues. Looked up from germline, CDR1 is MNHEY and CDR2 is SMNVEV (reference sequence). V was pared by 7 bases and J by 2 bases, with 17 bases of the junction left unmatched. The CDR3 DNA reads TGTGCCAGCATTCTCCCCCCCACTGGGACAGGGGGTAACACAGATACGCAGTATTTT. Its translation: CASILPPTGTGGNTDTQYF.

Regarding this clonotype: A much more abundant neighbour one base away suggests this may be a read error. The rearrangement uses TRBV7-2 and TRBJ1-3, with D perhaps matching TRBD1 (6 bases). Looked up from germline, CDR1 is SGHTA and CDR2 is FQGNSA. CDR3 length: 16 residues. The CDR3 DNA is TGTGCCAGGAGCTTAGGGGGGCTGAGCTCTGGAAACACCATATATTTT. Its protein product is CARSLGGLSSGNTIYF.